This section outlines one TCR beta chain sequence together with its context. Its antigen is unknown. The record originates from a study of T cell responses to AZD1222 COVID-19 vaccine. Trimming cost V 5 bases and J 1 base, with 14 bases left between them. This CDR3 has 14 amino acids. Germline values: CDR1 SQVTM, CDR2 ANQGSEA. Notes on the study in general: Recipients of two AZD1222 doses showed rising Spike-specific TCR breadth and depth.

Generated by immunoSEQ multiplex PCR, the TCRdb table keeps only in-frame clones and is missing some. The data show around 80,000 clones, 70% to 90% seen once. The material was peripheral blood, obtained 28 days after the second AZD1222 dose. This TCR was recovered from an adult who received the AZD1222 COVID-19 vaccine. V usage is TRBV29-1 and J usage is TRBJ1-2; D is possibly TRBD1 (6 bases). CDR3 sequence (DNA): TGCAGCGTTTCCTACCAGGGGAGTAACTATGGCTACACCTTC. Its protein is CSVSYQGSNYGYTF.